The present T cell receptor beta chain was sequenced within a study of CD8+ T cells in alopecia areata. RNA extraction was followed by reverse transcription into cDNA, which acted as the sequencing template. Clones were sequenced by immunoSEQ multiplex PCR, and TCRdb holds only the in-frame ones, with some missing. Of 250,000 or so clones in the sample, 67% were seen once. Patients with alopecia areata provided lesional scalp punch biopsies as well as peripheral blood. CDR3 size: 11 residues. The germline V gene has CDR1 SQVTM and CDR2 ANQGSEA. Trimming pared 7 bases from V and 8 bases from J, leaving 14 bases between.

The chain carries TRBV29-1 and TRBJ1-2, with D perhaps TRBD1 (5 bases). The clonotype was recovered from a human donor with alopecia areata. This specimen consisted of CD4+ T cells sorted from blood, obtained at week 0. The CDR3 nucleotides read TGCAGCGCCTTAGGGGAGGGCGGCTACACCTTC. Protein sequence: CSALGEGGYTF.